The rows below give T cell receptor beta chains drawn from one sample of a study of T cells in Graves' hyperthyroidism and ophthalmopathy. TCRdb used MiXCR to reprocess the multiplex PCR reads, holding one entry per CDR3 protein. The repertoire holds under 350,000 distinct CDR3 sequences, with roughly a fifth as singletons. Sequenced sample: blood. The receptors originated from a woman between 50 and 59 years old with Graves' hyperthyroidism. The CDR3 runs from the conserved cysteine through the conserved F or W. D genes are given only for firm matches. Clone size is not always given. Where it is, it says once, few, many or a class for expanded clones.

V,J,D,size,DNA,CDR3
TRBV19,TRBJ2-4,.,few,TGTGCCAGTACCAACCCCGGCAGCCCCAAAAACATTCAGTACTTC,CASTNPGSPKNIQYF
TRBV6-5,TRBJ1-2,.,.,TGTGCCAGCAGTTACGATCCAAGGGGGAACTATGGCTACACCTTC,CASSYDPRGNYGYTF
TRBV12-3/TRBV12-4,TRBJ1-5,.,many,TGTGCCAGCAGTTTTTTATGGGGCAGGAGATCCAATCAGCCCCAGCATTTT,CASSFLWGRRSNQPQHF
TRBV7-8,TRBJ2-3,.,few,TGTGCCAGCAGTCCCTCCGGGACTAGCACAGATACGCAGTATTTT,CASSPSGTSTDTQYF
TRBV28,TRBJ1-1,.,many,TGTGCCAGCAGTTTCTTGGGGCGGAGAAAAACTGAAGCTTTCTTT,CASSFLGRRKTEAFF
TRBV13,TRBJ1-1,.,.,TGTGCCAGCAGCCCACCGGGACCATCTACTGAAGCTTTCTTT,CASSPPGPSTEAFF
TRBV20-1,TRBJ2-1,TRBD2,.,TGCAGTGCTAGAGTGGGGGGGGTAAGGCCGTTCTTC,CSARVGGVRPFF
TRBV12-5,TRBJ1-1,.,many,TGTGCTAGTGGCCGAACGGATAAGAACACTGAAGCTTTCTTT,CASGRTDKNTEAFF
TRBV19,TRBJ1-2,.,.,TGTGCCAGTAGTATACAGGGGATCCGCCTTAACTATGGCTACACCTTC,CASSIQGIRLNYGYTF
TRBV20-1,TRBJ2-1,TRBD2,.,TGCAGTGCTAGGCCCCCTAGCGGACGGTACAATGAGCAGTTCTTC,CSARPPSGRYNEQFF
TRBV18,TRBJ2-2,.,.,TGTGCCAGCTCACCCGGTCTGGGGCAGGGCCCCGGGGAGCTGTTTTTT,CASSPGLGQGPGELFF
TRBV20-1,TRBJ1-2,TRBD1,many,TGCAGTGCTAGCGACGGGACAGGGGTCAATGGCTACACCTTC,CSASDGTGVNGYTF
TRBV12-3/TRBV12-4,TRBJ1-2,.,.,TGTGCCAGCGCGGATTTGGGGGGATATGGCTACACCTTC,CASADLGGYGYTF
TRBV5-1,TRBJ2-7,.,few,TGCGCCAGCAGCTTTACGGGGACCGAGCAGTACTTC,CASSFTGTEQYF
TRBV2,TRBJ2-1,TRBD1,many,TGTGCCAGCAGTCCGAGGACAGGGGTCTACAATGAGCAGTTCTTC,CASSPRTGVYNEQFF
TRBV20-1,TRBJ2-7,.,.,TGCAGTGGTAGGGGCCAGGTCTCCTACGAGCAGTACTTC,CSGRGQVSYEQYF
TRBV6-1,TRBJ2-2,TRBD2,many,TGTGCCAGCACCCGACTAGCGGGAGTTACCGGGGAGCTGTTTTTT,CASTRLAGVTGELFF
TRBV20-1,TRBJ1-1,.,many,TGCAGTGCTTTAGTTGTGGGGGGGCCTAACACTGAAGCTTTCTTT,CSALVVGGPNTEAFF
TRBV9,TRBJ2-3,.,few,TGTGCCAGCAGCGTAGAAACCCGCACAGATACGCAGTATTTT,CASSVETRTDTQYF
TRBV6-5,TRBJ1-1,TRBD1,many,TGTGCCAGCAGTTACCGAGGACAGGCAAGGCCTGAAGCTTTCTTT,CASSYRGQARPEAFF
TRBV12-3/TRBV12-4,TRBJ1-4,.,many,TGTGCCAGCAGCCCAAACAGGATGGTAGAAAAACTGTTTTTT,CASSPNRMVEKLFF
TRBV7-6,TRBJ2-3,.,many,TGTGCCAGCAGCTCCCGGCGCGGAGAGGGGTTGACAGATACGCAGTATTTT,CASSSRRGEGLTDTQYF
TRBV19,TRBJ1-1,TRBD1,few,TGTGCCAGTAGTATAAGACAGGGGCAAGGAAACACTGAAGCTTTCTTT,CASSIRQGQGNTEAFF
TRBV6-4,TRBJ2-5,TRBD1,few,TGTGCCAGCAGTGACCCGGACAGGGGAAAAGAGACCCAGTACTTC,CASSDPDRGKETQYF
TRBV28,TRBJ2-1,.,many,TGTGCCAGCAGTCTAAGCCGGGACTTCGATGAGCAGTTCTTC,CASSLSRDFDEQFF
TRBV4-2,TRBJ2-1,TRBD2,.,TGTGCCAGCAGCCCGGGACTAGCGGGACGCGAGCAGTTCTTC,CASSPGLAGREQFF
TRBV28,TRBJ2-5,.,.,TGTGCCAGCAGTCCCACTACCGGGCGGGGAGAGACCCAGTACTTC,CASSPTTGRGETQYF
TRBV18,TRBJ2-1,.,many,TGTGCCAGCTCACCTGGAGGAGGTGAGCAGTTCTTC,CASSPGGGEQFF
TRBV18,TRBJ1-5,.,many,TGTGCCAGCTCACCGGGTGGAAGCAATCAGCCCCAGCATTTT,CASSPGGSNQPQHF
TRBV13,TRBJ2-3,TRBD2,.,TGTGCCAGCAGCCCCATAACTAGCGGGGGTAGCACAGATACGCAGTATTTT,CASSPITSGGSTDTQYF
TRBV18,TRBJ2-1,.,many,TGTGCCAGCTCCCCCCCGCTGAGCTCCTACAATGAGCAGTTCTTC,CASSPPLSSYNEQFF
TRBV28,TRBJ2-3,.,many,TGTGCCAGCAGTCCGCGGGACGGATACACAGATACGCAGTATTTT,CASSPRDGYTDTQYF
TRBV19,TRBJ2-1,TRBD2,.,TGTGCCAGTAGAGGACCAAAAGCGGGAGCACAGGAGCAGTTCTTC,CASRGPKAGAQEQFF
TRBV7-2,TRBJ1-1,.,many,TGTGCCAGCAGCGGGCGGGGTGGGCAGATGAACACTGAAGCTTTCTTT,CASSGRGGQMNTEAFF
TRBV6-2/TRBV6-3,TRBJ2-7,TRBD1,many,TGTGCCAGCGGGCCGGACAGGAATTTACACGAGCAGTACTTC,CASGPDRNLHEQYF
TRBV10-1,TRBJ2-7,.,.,TGCGCCAGCAGTGAGTCAAACTCGAAGCAGTACTTC,CASSESNSKQYF
TRBV2,TRBJ1-1,.,.,TGTGCCAGCAGTTGGACAGACGAAGCTTTCTTT,CASSWTDEAFF
TRBV25-1,TRBJ2-2,.,.,TGTGCCAGCAGTGAATACAGGGGTGTAGTGGGGGAGCTGTTTTTT,CASSEYRGVVGELFF
TRBV27,TRBJ2-5,.,.,TGTGCCAGCAGTCCGCTTTTGACGGAGGTCCAAGAGACCCAGTACTTC,CASSPLLTEVQETQYF
TRBV7-8,TRBJ1-5,.,few,TGTGCCAGCAGCTTTGGGCACCGTCTCCAGGGTTCTCAGCCCCAGCATTTT,CASSFGHRLQGSQPQHF
TRBV24-1,TRBJ2-1,.,few,TGTGCCACGCCCGGACCCATGGGCAATGAGCAGTTCTTC,CATPGPMGNEQFF
TRBV5-5,TRBJ2-1,.,many,TGTGCCAGCAGCTTGGTTTTGGGACCCCCCCCTCATGAGCAGTTCTTC,CASSLVLGPPPHEQFF
TRBV3-1,TRBJ2-7,.,many,TGTGCCAGCAGCCTCGCTTCCGAGCAGTACTTC,CASSLASEQYF
TRBV30,TRBJ1-6,TRBD1,many,TGTGCCTGGAGGGACAGGGGGTCCGATTCACCCCTCCACTTT,CAWRDRGSDSPLHF
TRBV30,TRBJ2-7,TRBD2,few,TGTGCCTGGAGTGCCCCCGGGTTAGCGGGGTACGAGCAGTACTTC,CAWSAPGLAGYEQYF
TRBV6-1,TRBJ2-5,.,.,TGTGCCAGCAGTTATACGGCACAACAAGAGACCCAGTACTTC,CASSYTAQQETQYF
TRBV5-5,TRBJ2-7,TRBD2,many,TGTGCCAGCAGCTCGTCACCGGGACTCAGGGAGGGGCAGTACTTC,CASSSSPGLREGQYF
TRBV20-1,TRBJ2-1,.,many,TGCAGTCCCGGGGGTAGATACCAGTTCTTC,CSPGGRYQFF
TRBV20-1,TRBJ1-2,.,many,TGCAGTGCTAGCTCGGGGGGGCCTGGCTACACCTTC,CSASSGGPGYTF
TRBV2,TRBJ2-1,TRBD2,many,TGTGCCAGCAGTCGGGGACTAGCGGTGTACAATGAGCAGTTCTTC,CASSRGLAVYNEQFF
TRBV28,TRBJ2-7,TRBD1,.,TGTGCCAGCAGTTTAATGTTGGGGGACAGGTCGGACTACGAGCAGTACTTC,CASSLMLGDRSDYEQYF
TRBV12-3/TRBV12-4,TRBJ2-7,.,many,TGTGCCAGCAGTGTTATAAACGAGCAGTACTTC,CASSVINEQYF
TRBV7-3,TRBJ2-1,TRBD2,few,TGTGCCAGCAGCCACATGCGGGGGGGTCGGAATGAGCAGTTCTTC,CASSHMRGGRNEQFF
TRBV19,TRBJ1-5,.,.,TGTGCCAGTAGCCATGACAGGAATAGCAATCAGCCCCAGCATTTT,CASSHDRNSNQPQHF
TRBV6-2/TRBV6-3,TRBJ2-5,.,.,TGTGCCAGCAGTTACGGGACTCCACAAGAGACCCAGTACTTC,CASSYGTPQETQYF